This entry concerns a single TCR beta chain. Its antigen target is currently unknown. No base quality values were provided; no much bigger clone lies one nucleotide off. In the paper's terms, the time point label means: resected brain tissue, or blood drawn just prior to surgery. The surgery cases that showed the highest brain T cell transcript signatures were chosen for TCR beta chain sequencing of brain tissue, and of blood when it was available. Patients had been treated with at least one anti-epileptic drug before surgery. The TCR-sequenced patients were children whose drug-resistant epilepsy was caused by tuberous sclerosis complex, focal cortical dysplasia, Rasmussen encephalitis or hemimegalencephaly. The Monarch genomic DNA purification kit was used to extract bulk genomic DNA from unsorted brain tissue and whole blood. The entry originates in a study of brain T cells in children with intractable seizures (dated by TCRdb to about 2021). Study-level background: Resected brain tissue from about 50 pediatric epilepsy surgery cases was first screened for immune gene transcripts using a NanoString immunology panel. Among the roughly twelve selected surgery cases, eight also had pre-surgery blood sequenced, leaving four with brain tissue only.

Beyond this particular receptor, the publication reports: Viral specificity was inferred only from CDR3 sequence similarity, and patients' HCMV serostatus was unknown. Because pre- and post-surgery blood were sequenced to different depths, clones absent from the pre-surgery sample may reflect undersampling.

V gives up 3 bases and J gives up 4 bases, and the segment between their germline ends measures 10 bases. Measured from the cysteine to the phenylalanine, the CDR3 is 14 residues long. This entry keeps only the CDR3 DNA: 42 bases, framed from base 1. Based on the germline V gene, the CDR1 and CDR2 sequences are MNHNS and SASEGT. TCR beta chain sequences were generated from genomic DNA using the immunoSEQ assay. The study's own analysis went as follows. Any CDR3 sequence that did not begin with the conserved framework cysteine at position 104 was removed by hand. To get clonality, the normalized Shannon's Diversity Index was subtracted from one, giving values from 0 (maximal diversity) to 1 (oligoclonal). Chi-squared comparison-of-proportions tests were used to check whether the frequency of the same CDR3 differed between samples, for example brain versus blood. Public clonotypes were found by searching immuneACCESS, and the VDJdb browser was used to assess similarity to known antiviral clonotypes. As stored in TCRdb, this immuneACCESS dataset retains in-frame rearrangements with V and J assigned. A fraction of the clones does not appear; measured against another copy, unresolved V genes explain less than half of the discrepancy, and the remainder lacks a known reason. V and J calls and clone size are those listed in that table; D and trimming were worked out from the DNA. The sample table lists about 41,000 clones, 90% of them with a count of one. Roughly 6.5% of the sample is taken by the ten largest.

The clonotype originates from a girl aged 2 to 10 with tuberous sclerosis and intractable seizures. The receptor chain draws on TRBV6-1 and TRBJ1-3; no confident D gene assignment can be made. The sample in question was peripheral blood, obtained at surgery. The CDR3 amino acid sequence is: CASSEGAGGNTIYF. The nucleotide sequence is given as TGTGCCAGCAGTGAGGGAGCGGGAGGAAACACCATATATTTT.